This TCR beta chain was identified during a study of spatial heterogeneity in lung cancer. Turning to the study itself: Sequenced follow-up PBMC samples came a median of around 26 months after resection, where available. There were consistently more beta-chain sequences detected than alpha-chain sequences.

A distinct unique molecular identifier was carried by each TCR cDNA molecule. Via MiXCR, TCRdb re-called the 5' RACE reads, giving one row per CDR3 protein. The sample consists of 30,000 to 40,000 distinct CDR3 sequences, about 7.9% of them appearing once. Time point: blood at routine non-recurrence follow-up after resection. The study sequenced unsorted whole RNA from tumor, nontumor lung or frozen PBMC. V was clipped by 8 bases and J by 2 bases; unmatched bases: 11. Germline CDR1 and CDR2: SEHNR and FQNEAQ (reference sequence). The CDR3 is 16 amino acids. The specimen comprised PBMCs, sampled at follow-up. This chain connects TRBV7-9 to TRBJ2-3, with 9 nucleotides matching TRBD2. This TCR derives from a male donor with early-stage non-small cell lung cancer. CDR3 loop: CASFTAGGLTTDTQYF. CDR3 bases: TGTGCCAGCTTCACTGCGGGGGGGCTTACCACAGATACGCAGTATTTT.